A single T cell receptor beta chain is shown here with its context. Its antigen is unknown. This may stem from a read error, because a much larger clone lies one nucleotide away. This record comes from a study of tumor-infiltrating lymphocytes in primary liver carcinoma. Overall study: There were roughly 3.65 to 7.5 million productive TCRbeta reads per sample, a yield similar across tissue types.

Study results and limitations: Bulk unsorted sampling precluded comparing CD4+ and CD8+ repertoires. It was tumor-adjacent and tumor-blood pairs that overlapped less than tumor region pairs did. A significantly higher top-250-clone fraction was found in tumors than in blood (p = 0.039).

TCR beta cDNA was prepared out of 500 ng total RNA by means of a constant-region primer. Slightly modified ARM-PCR with three nested multiplex PCR rounds yielded TCR beta libraries. Researchers ran the first two PCR rounds for roughly 11 cycles each with TRBV1-TRBV30 forward primers and a C-beta reverse primer. Using its own MiXCR run on the multiplex PCR reads, TCRdb lists one record per CDR3 protein. The sample includes 250,000 to 400,000 distinct CDR3 sequences, about 62% of them seen just once. Unsorted whole blood yielded blood RNA, and germline DNA was extracted as well. The CDR3 sequence is 13 residues long. Germline values: CDR1 MGHRA, CDR2 YSYEKL.

The chain carries TRBV4-1 and TRBJ1-2; D gene ambiguous. This sequence originates from a man aged 40-49 years with primary liver carcinoma and hepatitis B virus infection. The sample consisted of peripheral blood. The CDR3 reads CVSSPRAYYGYTF. The CDR3 nucleotides are TGCGTCAGCAGCCCGCGGGCCTACTATGGCTACACCTTC.